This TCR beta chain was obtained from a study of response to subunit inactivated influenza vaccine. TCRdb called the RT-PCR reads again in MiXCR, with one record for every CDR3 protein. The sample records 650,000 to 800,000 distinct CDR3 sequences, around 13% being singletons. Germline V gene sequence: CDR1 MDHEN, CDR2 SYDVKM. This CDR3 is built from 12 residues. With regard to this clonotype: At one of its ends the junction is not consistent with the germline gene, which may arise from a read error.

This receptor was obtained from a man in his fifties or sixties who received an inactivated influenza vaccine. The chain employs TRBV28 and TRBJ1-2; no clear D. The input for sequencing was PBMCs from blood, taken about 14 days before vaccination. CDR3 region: CTSNGRMYGYTF. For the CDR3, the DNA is TGTACCAGCAACGGAAGGATGTATGGCTACACCTTC.